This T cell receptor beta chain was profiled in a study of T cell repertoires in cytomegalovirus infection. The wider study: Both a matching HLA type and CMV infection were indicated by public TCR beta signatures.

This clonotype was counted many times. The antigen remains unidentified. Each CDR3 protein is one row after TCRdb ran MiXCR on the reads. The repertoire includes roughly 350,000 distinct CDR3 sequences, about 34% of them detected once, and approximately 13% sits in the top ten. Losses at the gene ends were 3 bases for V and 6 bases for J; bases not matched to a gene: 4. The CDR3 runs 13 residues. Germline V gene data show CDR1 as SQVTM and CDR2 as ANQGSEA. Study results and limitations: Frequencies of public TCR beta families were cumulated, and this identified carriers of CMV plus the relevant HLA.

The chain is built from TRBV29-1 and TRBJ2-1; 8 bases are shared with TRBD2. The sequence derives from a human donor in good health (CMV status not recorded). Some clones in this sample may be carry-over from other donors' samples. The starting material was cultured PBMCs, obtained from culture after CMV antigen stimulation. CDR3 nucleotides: TGCAGCGTTGATTCGGGAGGGACCAATGAGCAGTTCTTC. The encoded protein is CSVDSGGTNEQFF.